This T cell receptor beta chain stems from a study of CD8+ T cells in alopecia areata. Germline values: CDR1 LGHNA, CDR2 YNFKEQ. V lost 0 bases and J lost 1, with 12 bases in between. The CDR3 loop spans 16 amino acids. Extracted RNA was reverse transcribed, and the resulting cDNA served as sequencing template. Measured with immunoSEQ multiplex PCR; TCRdb has only the in-frame clones, and not every one. Altogether fewer than 200,000 clones are present, approximately 56% being singletons, with the ten largest covering about 14%. Sorted populations comprised CD4+ and CD8+ T cells obtained from PBMCs. Source: CD4+ T cells sorted from blood, taken at week 0. This sequence was found in a human donor with alopecia areata. The chain has TRBV4-2 and TRBJ1-2, with D hard to call. The CDR3 DNA reads TGTGCCAGCAGCCAAGATCCCCCCCAGTTTAACTATGGCTACACCTTC. This translates into CASSQDPPQFNYGYTF.